A selection of T cell receptor beta chains follows, all from one sample in a study of blood T cell repertoires in COVID-19. The protocol was immunoSEQ multiplex PCR, while the TCRdb copy is restricted to in-frame clones and leaves out a portion. The data contain about 130,000 clones, approximately 86% of them singletons. Sequenced: peripheral blood. These receptor sequences come from a woman in her 70s with COVID-19, enrolled during active disease. Both conserved end residues are part of each CDR3. A D gene is named only where the DNA matches it firmly.

TRBJ2-1	-	TRBV4-1	TGCGCCAGCAGCCAAGGCGGGCGCGGGGCTTACAATGAGCAGTTCTTC	CASSQGGRGAYNEQFF
TRBJ1-4	-	TRBV7-8	TGTGCCAGCAGCTTAGAAGGACAGTACAATGAAAAACTGTTTTTT	CASSLEGQYNEKLFF
TRBJ1-5	-	TRBV28	TGTGCCAGTAGGCGTTTAGGGGCTCGGGCTAGCAATCAGCCCCAGCATTTT	CASRRLGARASNQPQHF
TRBJ1-3	TRBD1	TRBV19	TGTGCCAGTAGTTTCCGGACAGGGGCTGGAAACACCATATATTTT	CASSFRTGAGNTIYF
TRBJ1-1	-	TRBV4-1	TGCGCCAGCAGCCAAGATCCCACAGGGTGGACTGAAGCTTTCTTT	CASSQDPTGWTEAFF
TRBJ1-4	-	TRBV12-5	TGTGCTAGTGGTTTGGGCGGGAGACCCCATGAAAAACTGTTTTTT	CASGLGGRPHEKLFF
TRBJ1-1	-	TRBV6-5	TGTGCCAGTTACCCGGGTTGGGTTTTAACTGAAGCTTTCTTT	CASYPGWVLTEAFF
TRBJ1-2	-	TRBV5-6	TGTGCCAGCAGCTGGGGAGGGCCCCAAGGAGATTATGGCTACACCTTC	CASSWGGPQGDYGYTF
TRBJ2-3	-	TRBV21-1	TGTGCCAGCAGCAAAGACGGCGGGGGCCCCACAGTTGGGGGCACAGATACGCAGTATTTT	CASSKDGGGPTVGGTDTQYF
TRBJ1-2	-	TRBV12-3/TRBV12-4	TGTGCCAGCAGTACTGCTAACTATGGCTACACCTTC	CASSTANYGYTF
TRBJ1-5	-	TRBV5-1	TGCGCCAGCAGCCCAAGGGGGGGTTTGCAGCCCCAGCATTTT	CASSPRGGLQPQHF
TRBJ1-5	-	TRBV29-1	TGCAGCGCCTCCCTCGGGAGCAATCAGCCCCAGCATTTT	CSASLGSNQPQHF
TRBJ2-1	TRBD2	TRBV5-8	TGTGCCAGCAGCTCTGGACTAGCGGGGTTCGATGAGCAGTTCTTC	CASSSGLAGFDEQFF
TRBJ1-1	-	TRBV28	TGTGCCAGCAGTTTCCCCAAAGACTCCGTTGGAGAAGCTTTCTTT	CASSFPKDSVGEAFF
TRBJ2-5	-	TRBV2	TGTGCCAGCAGTTACAATGGGGGGGAGACCCAGTACTTC	CASSYNGGETQYF
TRBJ2-7	TRBD2	TRBV6-5	TGTGCCAGCACCCGACTAGCGGGGGTCTACGAGCAGTACTTC	CASTRLAGVYEQYF